This passage covers 18 T cell receptor beta chains from one sample sequenced in a study of cytomegalovirus exposure and HLA in healthy donors. The study ran its PCR with 60 Vbeta and 13 Jbeta primers. The repertoire was sequenced with immunoSEQ multiplex PCR; TCRdb's copy has only in-frame clones and lacks some. This table has 160,000 or so clones, around 80% appearing once. The sequencing input was PBMCs. The origin of the receptors is a woman between 40 and 50 years old in good health and CMV-seronegative.

This clone was counted only a few times. The V and J genes are TRBV11-2 and TRBJ1-2; a possible D gene is TRBD1 (6 bases). The germline CDR1 and CDR2 sequences are SGHAT and FQNNGV. Deletions cut 0 bases from V and 6 bases from J, with 14 bases between. This CDR3 contains 15 residues. The CDR3, as DNA: TGTGCCAGCAGCTTAGATTCGGGGGGCGCGAATGGCTACACCTTC. Translating gives CASSLDSGGANGYTF.

The chain carries TRBV6-1 and TRBJ2-6; D perhaps matches TRBD1 (6 bases). CDR1 is MNHNS, CDR2 SASEGT, per germline. CDR3 size: 15 residues. V dropped 8 bases and J dropped 0 bases, with 11 bases sitting between them. CDR3 sequence: CASLQGRSGANVLTF. The DNA of the CDR3 is TGTGCCAGCCTACAGGGCCGCTCTGGGGCCAACGTCCTGACTTTC.

The chain employs TRBV7-6 and TRBJ2-2, with unresolved D. V was pared by 7 bases and J by 6 bases, with 6 bases between. CDR1 is SGHVS, CDR2 FNYEAQ, per germline. The CDR3 consists of 11 residues. The CDR3 protein is CASTYAGELFF. The CDR3 nucleotides read TGTGCCAGCACCTACGCCGGGGAGCTGTTTTTT.

For this clone: This sample includes further DNA sequences coding for the same CDR3. The V and J genes are TRBV30 and TRBJ2-7; tentatively, D is TRBD2 (6 bases). This CDR3 contains 11 residues. Germline values: CDR1 GTSNPN, CDR2 SVGIG (reference sequence). The germline V and J ends were trimmed by 0 bases and 7 bases, with 7 bases remaining between them. The CDR3 reads CAWSVGGEQYF. For the CDR3, the DNA is TGTGCCTGGAGTGTCGGGGGAGAGCAGTACTTC.

V is TRBV6-5 and J is TRBJ2-2, with 8 positions matching TRBD2. V was clipped by 6 bases and J by 6 bases; unmatched bases: 6. Germline CDR1 is MNHEY and CDR2 is SVGAGI. The CDR3 loop spans 14 amino acids. CDR3 nucleotides: TGTGCCAGCAGAGGGGGGGGACTAGCCGGGGAGCTGTTTTTT. This gives the protein CASRGGGLAGELFF.

This CDR3 reads CASSLNMPGTGGVGGELFF. The CDR3 nucleotides read TGTGCCAGCAGCTTAAATATGCCGGGGACAGGGGGAGTCGGCGGGGAGCTGTTTTTT. The chain carries TRBV7-3 and TRBJ2-2; 11 nucleotides agree with TRBD1. The CDR3 is 19 amino acids. Germline trimming cut 1 base from V and 7 bases from J; bases unmatched to any gene: 14. From germline, CDR1 is SGHTA and CDR2 FQGTGA.

The genes are TRBV12-5 and TRBJ1-2; 8 bases are shared with TRBD1. V trimming: 6 bases; J trimming: 3 bases; junction bases outside the gene matches: 6. Germline lookup yields CDR1 LGHNT and CDR2 FRNRAP. The CDR3 length is 14 residues. CDR3 nucleotides: TGTGCTAGTGGGAACGACAGGGGATACTATGGCTACACCTTC. Its translation: CASGNDRGYYGYTF. Drawing the rest from reference TRBV12-5 and TRBJ1-2, the complete variable domain is DARVTQTPRHKVTEMGQEVTMRCQPILGHNTVFWYRQTMMQGLELLAYFRNRAPLDDSGMPKDRFSAEMPDATLATLKIQPSEPRDSAVYFCASGNDRGYYGYTFGSGTRLTVV.

The chain has TRBV7-8 and TRBJ2-7; 8 bases map to TRBD1. This CDR3 comprises 14 residues. Germline V gene data show CDR1 as SGHVS and CDR2 as FQNEAQ. Trimming took 5 bases from V and 7 from J; bases not matched to a gene: 10. The CDR3 DNA reads TGTGCCAGCAGCCCCGGACAGGGAGAGGGAGAGCAGTACTTC. Translated: CASSPGQGEGEQYF.

The J gene is TRBJ1-1, the V gene TRBV19; weak D call: TRBD1 (6 bases). The CDR3 extends over 14 amino acids. From germline, CDR1 is LNHDA and CDR2 SQIVND (reference sequence). V lost 5 bases and J 3 bases, leaving 13 bases between the germline ends. The CDR3 coding sequence is TGTGCCAGTAGTTCGACAGGAAGGCACACTGAAGCTTTCTTT. Translated, it gives CASSSTGRHTEAFF.

This clone has just one count. The J gene is TRBJ2-1, the V gene TRBV7-8; 11 positions match TRBD2. CDR1 is SGHVS, CDR2 FQNEAQ, per germline. V gave up 5 bases and J gave up 9 bases; unmatched junction bases: 9. The CDR3 runs 15 residues. Here the CDR3 reads CASSRTSGRVFEQFF. The CDR3 DNA follows: TGTGCCAGCAGCCGAACTAGCGGGAGAGTCTTTGAGCAGTTCTTC.

The chain has TRBV19 and TRBJ1-2; 7 nucleotides match TRBD1. Germline V lookup: CDR1 LNHDA, CDR2 SQIVND (reference sequence). The CDR3 is made up of 15 amino acids. After removal of 5 bases from V and 4 bases from J, the junction contained 10 bases not matched to a gene. Here the CDR3 DNA reads TGTGCCAGTAGTCTCCGGGACAGATTACGCTATGGCTACACCTTC. Translation: CASSLRDRLRYGYTF.

The chain carries TRBV7-2 and TRBJ2-7, with a weak D call TRBD1 (5 bases). Trimming took off 4 bases at V and 7 bases at J, with 14 bases between the two ends. The CDR3 has 13 residues. CDR1 and CDR2 (germline): SGHTA, FQGNSA. This chain's CDR3 is CASSSDSHGEQYF. The CDR3 nucleotides are TGTGCCAGCAGCTCCGACAGCCATGGGGAGCAGTACTTC.

The V gene is TRBV27, the J gene TRBJ1-4; a weak D match, TRBD1 (5 bases). The CDR3 is 14 amino acids. CDR1 and CDR2 (germline): MNHEY, SMNVEV (reference sequence). Trimming cost V 6 bases and J 7 bases, with 15 bases left between them. CDR3 region: CASRRGRVAEKLFF. The DNA for the CDR3 is TGTGCCAGCAGGCGAGGCAGGGTCGCTGAAAAACTGTTTTTT. Supplemented by reference TRBV27 and TRBJ1-4, the full variable domain reads EAQVTQNPRYLITVTGKKLTVTCSQNMNHEYMSWYRQDPGLGLRQIYYSMNVEVTDKGDVPEGYKVSRKEKRNFPLILESPSPNQTSLYFCASRRGRVAEKLFFGSGTQLSVL.

The rearrangement uses TRBV9 and TRBJ2-3, with D unresolved. V lost 4 bases and J lost 6, with 12 bases in between. Germline lookup yields CDR1 SGDLS and CDR2 YYNGEE. The CDR3 has 13 amino acids. The CDR3 DNA sequence: TGTGCCAGCAGCCCCGGGTATGAGGATACGCAGTATTTT. Protein sequence: CASSPGYEDTQYF.

CDR3 DNA: TGTGCCAGCAGTTTAGCGGGGGTGAATGAAAAACTGTTTTTT. Translating it yields CASSLAGVNEKLFF. The gene calls are TRBV27 and TRBJ1-4; a possible D gene is TRBD1 (5 bases). V lost 2 bases, J lost 5 bases, and 9 bases lay in between. Germline V lookup: CDR1 MNHEY, CDR2 SMNVEV (reference sequence). The CDR3 contains 14 residues.

The chain has TRBV5-8 and TRBJ1-2, with 8 bases lining up with TRBD1. The germline V gene encodes CDR1 SGHTS and CDR2 YDEGEE. The CDR3 contains 13 residues. J gave up 5 bases and V 5 bases, and 5 bases lay outside the gene matches. CDR3 amino acids: CASRDREGYGYTF. Written as DNA, the CDR3 is TGTGCCAGCAGGGACAGGGAGGGTTATGGCTACACCTTC.

The DNA of the CDR3 is TGTGCCAGCAGCGCCCGGGACACCTCCTACAATGAGCAGTTCTTC. Protein: CASSARDTSYNEQFF. The chain combines TRBV9 with TRBJ2-1, with a tentative D call TRBD1 (6 bases). The CDR3 consists of 15 residues. CDR1 SGDLS and CDR2 YYNGEE come from the germline V gene. Trimming pared 3 bases from V and 0 bases from J, leaving 10 bases between. The full variable domain, with the rest looked up from reference TRBV9 and TRBJ2-1, is DSGVTQTPKHLITATGQRVTLRCSPRSGDLSVYWYQQSLDQGLQFLIQYYNGEERAKGNILERFSAQQFPDLHSELNLSSLELGDSALYFCASSARDTSYNEQFFGPGTRLTVL.

The rearrangement joins TRBV27 to TRBJ2-2; D is possibly TRBD2 (5 bases). Per the germline V gene, CDR1 is MNHEY and CDR2 is SMNVEV (reference sequence). Between the trimmed V and J ends, which lost 3 bases and 2 bases, there was a span of 10 bases. CDR3 length: 15 amino acids. CDR3 sequence reads: CASSFRGPNTGELFF. The CDR3 nucleotides read TGTGCCAGCAGTTTTAGAGGGCCCAACACCGGGGAGCTGTTTTTT.